The 22 T cell receptor beta chains listed next were all sequenced from one sample in a study of T cell repertoires in cytomegalovirus infection. MiXCR, applied by TCRdb to the reads, yields one record per CDR3 protein. The table has just under 550,000 distinct CDR3 sequences, 26% seen once; the top ten hold about 13%. Sequencing was carried out using PBMCs. The receptors originated from a human donor in good health (CMV status not recorded). Some clones in this sample may be carry-over from other donors' samples.

This clonotype was picked up a small number of times. The chain has TRBV27 and TRBJ2-3, with D possibly being TRBD1 (5 bases). Germline loops: CDR1 MNHEY, CDR2 SMNVEV (reference sequence). V lost 7 bases and J 2 bases, leaving 19 bases between the germline ends. The CDR3 consists of 16 residues. Here the CDR3 DNA reads TGTGCCAGCACCCCAAGGGGCCAGGGCTACACAGATACGCAGTATTTT. Encoded protein: CASTPRGQGYTDTQYF.

The chain combines TRBV4-3 with TRBJ1-6, with a weak D call TRBD1 (5 bases). This CDR3 is 15 amino acids long. Germline V gives CDR1 LGHNA, CDR2 YSLEER. With 0 bases removed from V and 8 bases from J, the gap between germline ends came to 11 bases. The CDR3 sequence: CASSQDTGVYSPLHF. The CDR3 DNA is TGCGCCAGCAGCCAAGATACAGGAGTATATTCACCCCTCCACTTT.

This clonotype has a handful of counts. DNA of the CDR3: TGTGCCAGCAGCCCAGGGGTGTTGGGACTAGCGGGATGGTACGTC. Translating it yields CASSPGVLGLAGWYV. V gene TRBV11-2 combines with J gene TRBJ2-7, with 13 bases identical to TRBD2. The CDR3 contains 15 residues. V shed 5 bases and J 12 bases; nucleotides not matched to a gene: 13. Germline values: CDR1 SGHAT, CDR2 FQNNGV.

The chain carries TRBV7-9 and TRBJ2-3; 7 bases map to TRBD1. The CDR3 spans 15 residues. With 5 bases clipped from V and 2 bases from J, the junction kept 7 bases outside the gene matches. Germline loops: CDR1 SEHNR, CDR2 FQNEAQ (reference sequence). The CDR3 coding sequence is TGTGCCAGCAGCCCGGGGACAGTGATCACAGATACGCAGTATTTT. The encoded protein is CASSPGTVITDTQYF.

The sample holds a few counts of this clonotype. The V and J genes are TRBV11-3 and TRBJ2-7, with 7 bases fitting TRBD1. CDR3 length: 17 residues. Germline V CDR1 and CDR2: SGHNT, YENEEA. The junction had 15 bases not matched to a gene; V was cut back by 3 bases and J by 4 bases. Here the CDR3 reads CASSLGSNRGGTYEQYF. CDR3 bases: TGTGCCAGCAGCTTGGGCTCTAACAGGGGCGGCACATACGAGCAGTACTTC.

The chain has TRBV7-9 and TRBJ2-1, with D possibly being TRBD2 (7 bases). The germline V and J ends were trimmed by 1 base and 3 bases, with 19 bases remaining between them. The germline CDR1 and CDR2 sequences are SEHNR and FQNEAQ (reference sequence). This CDR3 contains 18 residues. CDR3 region: CASSLGFGGGGDYNEQFF. For the CDR3, the DNA is TGTGCCAGCAGCTTAGGCTTTGGGGGAGGGGGGGACTACAATGAGCAGTTCTTC.

This clonotype has a handful of counts. The chain has TRBV7-2 and TRBJ2-2; weak D call: TRBD2 (6 bases). Deletions cut 4 bases from V and 2 bases from J, with 14 bases between. The length of the CDR3 is 16 residues. Looked up from germline, CDR1 is SGHTA and CDR2 is FQGNSA. The CDR3 nucleotides read TGTGCCAGCAGCTATCCGGGACTCGGAAACACCGGGGAGCTGTTTTTT. This encodes CASSYPGLGNTGELFF.

This clonotype has at least ten counts. The chain couples TRBV7-9 to TRBJ2-6, with no clear D. This CDR3 has 15 residues. V shed 7 bases and J shed 1 base, with 11 bases lying between them. Germline loops: CDR1 SEHNR, CDR2 FQNEAQ (reference sequence). DNA of the CDR3: TGTGCCAGCAACAAACCCGAATCTGGGGCCAACGTCCTGACTTTC. Translating it yields CASNKPESGANVLTF.

This clonotype was detected a few times. J is TRBJ2-3 and V is TRBV11-2, with D possibly being TRBD1 or TRBD2 (5 bases each). Germline assignment: CDR1 SGHAT and CDR2 FQNNGV. Trimming pared 10 bases from V and 4 bases from J, leaving 15 bases between. CDR3 length equals 13 residues. For the CDR3, the DNA is TGTGCCATTCGGCTAGGGACCGCAGATACGCAGTATTTT. Protein sequence: CAIRLGTADTQYF.

The rearrangement joins TRBV24-1 to TRBJ2-6, with 9 bases that match TRBD1. Germline trimming cut 9 bases from V and 0 bases from J; bases unmatched to any gene: 8. The CDR3 sequence is 17 residues long. Germline CDR1 is KGHDR and CDR2 is SFDVKD. The CDR3 nucleotides read TGTGCCACCGGGGGGGACAGGGAACCCTCTGGGGCCAACGTCCTGACTTTC. It encodes CATGGDREPSGANVLTF.

The sample holds a few counts of this clonotype. The chain joins TRBV20-1 to TRBJ1-3, with 8 bases lining up with TRBD1. The V and J ends lost 5 bases and 3 bases, in that order; junction bases with no gene match: 6. Germline values: CDR1 DFQATT, CDR2 SNEGSKA (reference sequence). This CDR3 has 14 residues. The CDR3 spells CSAVDRVFGNTIYF. The CDR3 coding sequence is TGCAGTGCTGTGGACAGGGTATTTGGAAACACCATATATTTT.

This chain uses TRBV11-2 with TRBJ2-1; 11 nucleotides align to TRBD2. This CDR3 has 14 amino acids. The V segment lost 7 bases and the J segment 7 bases; nucleotides outside the gene matches: 6. CDR1 and CDR2 (germline): SGHAT, FQNNGV. The CDR3 bases are TGTGCCAGCACCACTAGCGGGGGAGTGAATGAGCAGTTCTTC. Translated: CASTTSGGVNEQFF.

This clonotype was detected ten times or more. The chain recombines TRBV7-2 with TRBJ1-5, with no clear D. V shed 0 bases and J shed 1 base, with 7 bases lying between them. The CDR3 is 15 amino acids. CDR1 and CDR2 (germline): SGHTA, FQGNSA. CDR3 nucleotides: TGTGCCAGCAGCTTAGCGGGTCCCAGCAATCAGCCCCAGCATTTT. Translating gives CASSLAGPSNQPQHF.

The rearrangement uses TRBV19 and TRBJ2-3; 7 bases match TRBD2. V shed 4 bases and J 2 bases; nucleotides not matched to a gene: 6. CDR1 and CDR2 from the germline V gene are LNHDA and SQIVND (reference sequence). The CDR3 length is 15 residues. The CDR3 spells CASSTASGITDTQYF. CDR3 bases: TGTGCCAGTAGTACGGCTAGCGGTATCACAGATACGCAGTATTTT.

J is TRBJ2-1 and V is TRBV28; possibly TRBD1 for D (5 bases). V was pared by 5 bases and J by 10 bases, with 18 bases between. The CDR3 is 14 amino acids. Germline CDR1 MDHEN, CDR2 SYDVKM. The CDR3 region is CASSPQGGVSEQFF. The DNA of the CDR3 is TGTGCCAGCAGTCCCCAGGGTGGCGTTTCGGAGCAGTTCTTC.

The chain has TRBV15 and TRBJ2-3; TRBD2 might be the D (5 bases). Germline-derived CDR1 and CDR2 are LNHNV and YYDKDF (reference sequence). Trimming removed 0 bases from V and 1 base from J, with 20 bases in between. The CDR3 length is 19 residues. CDR3 nucleotide sequence: TGTGCCACCAGCAGAGACGGGGAGAGACGTCCTACCGGCACAGATACGCAGTATTTT. As protein: CATSRDGERRPTGTDTQYF.

This clonotype was seen only once. The chain uses TRBV20-1 and TRBJ2-1; 9 bases are a match to TRBD2. V dropped 1 base and J dropped 4; count of bases not matched to a gene: 8. The CDR3 has 16 amino acids. CDR1 and CDR2 (germline): DFQATT, SNEGSKA (reference sequence). The chain's CDR3 is CSARVSSGIVYNEQFF. In nucleotides, the CDR3 is TGCAGTGCTAGAGTTTCTAGCGGGATTGTGTACAATGAGCAGTTCTTC.

The V and J genes are TRBV20-1 and TRBJ2-3, with D tentatively TRBD2 (5 bases). The germline V gene has CDR1 DFQATT and CDR2 SNEGSKA (reference sequence). The CDR3 spans 11 residues. V was trimmed by 6 bases and J by 2 bases, leaving 6 bases between them. The DNA of the CDR3 is TGCAGTGCGACTAACACAGATACGCAGTATTTT. Protein: CSATNTDTQYF.

The chain recombines TRBV7-9 with TRBJ1-4; D unresolved. Trimming took 5 bases from V and 10 from J, leaving 14 bases between them. The CDR3 consists of 13 residues. Germline V CDR1 and CDR2: SEHNR, FQNEAQ (reference sequence). The chain's CDR3 is CASSEVGGGKLFF. The CDR3 nucleotides read TGTGCCAGCAGCGAGGTCGGTGGTGGAAAACTGTTTTTT.

The chain carries TRBV14 and TRBJ2-3; D could derive from TRBD1 or TRBD2 (5 bases each). Trimming removed 3 bases at V and 3 bases at J, with 25 bases between. Per germline, CDR1 SGHDN and CDR2 FVKESK. The CDR3 loop spans 19 amino acids. Written as DNA, the CDR3 is TGTGCCAGCAGCCACCTACCTGACAACCAGGGAGATAGGACAGATACGCAGTATTTT. This codes for CASSHLPDNQGDRTDTQYF.

V is TRBV4-3 and J is TRBJ2-7; D tentatively fits TRBD1 or TRBD2 (5 bases each). From germline, CDR1 is LGHNA and CDR2 YSLEER. This CDR3 comprises 15 residues. V was pared by 0 bases and J by 2 bases, with 11 bases between. Here the CDR3 reads CASSQDRAGAYEQYV. CDR3 DNA: TGCGCCAGCAGCCAAGACAGGGCGGGCGCCTACGAGCAGTACGTC.

This clonotype was picked up a small number of times. This rearrangement joins TRBV6-2 or TRBV6-3 to TRBJ2-1; 12 bases fit TRBD2. There are 17 residues in the CDR3. Per germline, CDR1 MNHEY and CDR2 SVGEGT. J was trimmed by 9 bases and V by 7 bases; bases with no gene match: 16. This CDR3 reads CASTNLKSSGRAIEQFF. The CDR3 DNA follows: TGTGCCAGCACCAATCTAAAATCTAGCGGGAGGGCCATTGAGCAGTTCTTC.